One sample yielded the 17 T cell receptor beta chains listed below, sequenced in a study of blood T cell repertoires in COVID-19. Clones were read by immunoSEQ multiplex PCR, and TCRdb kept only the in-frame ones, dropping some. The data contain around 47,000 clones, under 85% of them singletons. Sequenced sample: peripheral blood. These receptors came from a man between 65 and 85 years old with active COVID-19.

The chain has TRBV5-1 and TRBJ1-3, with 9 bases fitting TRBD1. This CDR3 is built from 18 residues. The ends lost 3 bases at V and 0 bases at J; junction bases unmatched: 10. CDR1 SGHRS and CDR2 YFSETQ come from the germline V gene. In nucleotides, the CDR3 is TGCGCCAGCAGCTCCAGGACAGGGGCCACTTCCTCTGGAAACACCATATATTTT. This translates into CASSSRTGATSSGNTIYF.

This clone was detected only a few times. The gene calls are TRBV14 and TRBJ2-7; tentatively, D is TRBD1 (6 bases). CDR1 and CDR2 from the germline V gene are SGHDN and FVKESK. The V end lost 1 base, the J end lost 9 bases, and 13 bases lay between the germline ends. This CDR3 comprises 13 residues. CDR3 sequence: CASSQVNRVAQYF. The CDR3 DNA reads TGTGCCAGCAGCCAAGTAAACAGGGTTGCGCAGTACTTC.

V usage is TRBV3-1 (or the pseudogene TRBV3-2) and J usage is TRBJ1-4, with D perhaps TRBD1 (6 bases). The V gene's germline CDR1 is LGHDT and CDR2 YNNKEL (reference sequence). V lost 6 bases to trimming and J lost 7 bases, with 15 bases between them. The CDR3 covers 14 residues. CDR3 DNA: TGTGCCAGCAGTCGTAAGGGGGGGGGTGAAAAACTGTTTTTT. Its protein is CASSRKGGGEKLFF.

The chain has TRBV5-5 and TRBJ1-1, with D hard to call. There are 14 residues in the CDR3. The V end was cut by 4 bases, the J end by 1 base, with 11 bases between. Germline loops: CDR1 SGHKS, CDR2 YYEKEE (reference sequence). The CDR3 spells CASSRNRANTEAFF. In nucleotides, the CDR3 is TGTGCCAGCAGCCGTAATCGAGCGAACACTGAAGCTTTCTTT.

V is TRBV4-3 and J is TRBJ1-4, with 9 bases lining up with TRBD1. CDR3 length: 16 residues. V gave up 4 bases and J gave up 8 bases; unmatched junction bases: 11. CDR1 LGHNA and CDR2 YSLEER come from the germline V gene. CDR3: CASSPGSDRGGEKLFF. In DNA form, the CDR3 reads TGCGCCAGCAGCCCAGGGTCAGACAGGGGGGGAGAAAAACTGTTTTTT.

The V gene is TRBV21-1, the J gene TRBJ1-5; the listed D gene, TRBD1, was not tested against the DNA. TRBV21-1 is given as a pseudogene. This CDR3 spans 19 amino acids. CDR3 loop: CASSYRRGQGLGEHQPQHF. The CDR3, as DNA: TGTGCCAGCAGCTACAGACGGGGACAGGGCCTCGGTGAGCATCAGCCCCAGCATTTT.

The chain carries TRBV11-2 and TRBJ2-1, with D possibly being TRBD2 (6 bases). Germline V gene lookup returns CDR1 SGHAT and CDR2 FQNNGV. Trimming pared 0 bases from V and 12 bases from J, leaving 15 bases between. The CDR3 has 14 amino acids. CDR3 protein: CASSLEVAAGVQFF. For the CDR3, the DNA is TGTGCCAGCAGCTTAGAAGTTGCAGCGGGTGTGCAGTTCTTC.

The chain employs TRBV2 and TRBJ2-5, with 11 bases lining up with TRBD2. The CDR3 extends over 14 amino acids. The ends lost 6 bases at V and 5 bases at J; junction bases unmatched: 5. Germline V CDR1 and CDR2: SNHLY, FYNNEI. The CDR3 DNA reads TGTGCCAGCAGGCTAGCGGGGGGCCTGGAGACCCAGTACTTC. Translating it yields CASRLAGGLETQYF.

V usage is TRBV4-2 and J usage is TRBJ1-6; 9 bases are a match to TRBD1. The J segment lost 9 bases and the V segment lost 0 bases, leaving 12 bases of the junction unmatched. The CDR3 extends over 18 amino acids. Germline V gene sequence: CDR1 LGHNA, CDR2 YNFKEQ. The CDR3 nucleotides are TGTGCCAGCAGCCAAGATGCGGTGGCCGGGACAGGGAGTTCACCCCTCCACTTT. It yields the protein CASSQDAVAGTGSSPLHF.

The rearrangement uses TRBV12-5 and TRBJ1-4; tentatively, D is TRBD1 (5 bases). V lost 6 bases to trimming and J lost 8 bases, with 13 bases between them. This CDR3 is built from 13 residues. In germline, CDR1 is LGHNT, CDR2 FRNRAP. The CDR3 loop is CASGPDSREKLFF. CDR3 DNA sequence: TGTGCTAGTGGCCCCGACAGTCGGGAAAAACTGTTTTTT.

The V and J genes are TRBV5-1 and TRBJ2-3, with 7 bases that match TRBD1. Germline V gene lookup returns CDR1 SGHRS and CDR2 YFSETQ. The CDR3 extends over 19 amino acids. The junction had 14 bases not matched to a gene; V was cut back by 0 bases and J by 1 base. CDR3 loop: CASSLAWNQGVSGTDTQYF. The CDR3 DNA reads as TGCGCCAGCAGCTTGGCTTGGAACCAGGGGGTGTCGGGCACAGATACGCAGTATTTT.

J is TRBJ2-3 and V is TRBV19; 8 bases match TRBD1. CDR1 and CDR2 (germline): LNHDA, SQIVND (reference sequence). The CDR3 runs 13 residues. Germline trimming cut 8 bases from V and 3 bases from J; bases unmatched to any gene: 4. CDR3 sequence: CASSDRGTDTQYF. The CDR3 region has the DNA TGTGCCAGTTCAGACAGGGGAACAGATACGCAGTATTTT.

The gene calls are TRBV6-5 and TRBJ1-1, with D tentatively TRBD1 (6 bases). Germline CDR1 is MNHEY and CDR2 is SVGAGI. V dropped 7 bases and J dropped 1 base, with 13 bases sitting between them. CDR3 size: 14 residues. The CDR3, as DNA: TGTGCCAGCAAAAGGTCGACAGGGAACACTGAAGCTTTCTTT. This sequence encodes CASKRSTGNTEAFF.

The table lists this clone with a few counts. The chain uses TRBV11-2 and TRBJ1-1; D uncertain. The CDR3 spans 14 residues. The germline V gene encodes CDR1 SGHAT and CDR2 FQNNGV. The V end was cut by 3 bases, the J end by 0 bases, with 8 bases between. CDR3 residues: CASSLGRLNTEAFF. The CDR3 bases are TGTGCCAGCAGCTTGGGCAGGTTGAACACTGAAGCTTTCTTT.

CDR3 in amino acids: CASSPGQGVGETQYF. CDR3 sequence (DNA): TGTGCCAGTAGTCCAGGACAGGGCGTGGGAGAGACCCAGTACTTC. This chain links TRBV19 with TRBJ2-5; TRBD1 matches at 8 bases. Germline V gives CDR1 LNHDA, CDR2 SQIVND (reference sequence). J lost 4 bases, V lost 5 bases, and 9 bases had no gene match. The CDR3 spans 15 residues.

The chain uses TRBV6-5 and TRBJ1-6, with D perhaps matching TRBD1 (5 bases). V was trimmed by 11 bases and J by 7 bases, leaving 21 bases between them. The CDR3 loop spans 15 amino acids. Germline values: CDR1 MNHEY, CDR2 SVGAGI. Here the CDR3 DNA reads TGTGCCGCAGGGTTTAACCGATACGAGAATTCACCCCTCCACTTT. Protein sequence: CAAGFNRYENSPLHF.

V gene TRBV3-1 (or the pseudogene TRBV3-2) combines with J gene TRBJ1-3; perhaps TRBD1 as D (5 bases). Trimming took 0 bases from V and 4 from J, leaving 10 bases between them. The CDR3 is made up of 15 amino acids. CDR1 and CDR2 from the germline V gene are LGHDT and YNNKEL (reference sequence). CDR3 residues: CASSQDAGSGNTIYF. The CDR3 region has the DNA TGTGCCAGCAGCCAAGATGCAGGGTCAGGAAACACCATATATTTT.